This is a list of T cell receptor beta chains from one sample in a study of blood T cell repertoires in COVID-19. Data came from immunoSEQ multiplex PCR; TCRdb stores just in-frame clones and leaves some out. The data show tens of thousands of clones, roughly four fifths seen once. The source material was peripheral blood. Source of these receptors: a man older than 75 with acute or convalescent COVID-19. The CDR3 runs from the conserved cysteine through the conserved F or W. D genes are given only for firm matches. Part of the rows lack a size; the others show once, few, many or a class for expanded clones.

D gene: TRBD1
clone size: -
J gene: TRBJ2-7
V gene: TRBV7-9
CDR3 DNA: TGTGCCAGCAGCTACCGGACAGGGGGGGCCTACGAGCAGTACTTC
CDR3 protein: CASSYRTGGAYEQYF

D gene: -
clone size: -
J gene: TRBJ2-5
V gene: TRBV2
CDR3 DNA: TGTGCCAGCAGTGCGTCGCGGTCGGTCGGGGAGACCCAGTACTTC
CDR3 protein: CASSASRSVGETQYF

D gene: TRBD2
clone size: -
J gene: TRBJ2-1
V gene: TRBV7-9
CDR3 DNA: TGTGCCAGCAGCTTAGGGGCCGGGACTAGCGGGGGGACCAATGAGCAGTTCTTC
CDR3 protein: CASSLGAGTSGGTNEQFF

D gene: TRBD1
clone size: -
J gene: TRBJ2-1
V gene: TRBV5-1
CDR3 DNA: TGCGCCAGCAGCTTGGACGGACAGGGCAATGAGCAGTTCTTC
CDR3 protein: CASSLDGQGNEQFF

D gene: TRBD1
clone size: -
J gene: TRBJ2-3
V gene: TRBV7-2
CDR3 DNA: TGTGCCAGCAGCTTAGGGATGTCAGGGGGAGATACGCAGTATTTT
CDR3 protein: CASSLGMSGGDTQYF

D gene: TRBD1
clone size: -
J gene: TRBJ1-3
V gene: TRBV5-1
CDR3 DNA: TGCGCCAGCAGCTTACAACCGGGACAGGGGCAGAGAAACACCATATATTTT
CDR3 protein: CASSLQPGQGQRNTIYF

D gene: -
clone size: -
J gene: TRBJ2-7
V gene: TRBV5-1
CDR3 DNA: TGCGCCAGCAGCTTGGGTAGTCCGGGGTCCATTGGTACCTACGAGCAGTACTTC
CDR3 protein: CASSLGSPGSIGTYEQYF

D gene: -
clone size: -
J gene: TRBJ2-1
V gene: TRBV6-4
CDR3 DNA: TGTGCCAGCAGTGAGGGCGCGAGCTCCTACAATGAGCAGTTCTTC
CDR3 protein: CASSEGASSYNEQFF

D gene: TRBD2
clone size: -
J gene: TRBJ2-5
V gene: TRBV5-6
CDR3 DNA: TGTGCCAGCAGCCCCTCCGGCTCTCGGGGGGGCGTAGAGACCCAGTACTTC
CDR3 protein: CASSPSGSRGGVETQYF

D gene: TRBD2
clone size: -
J gene: TRBJ2-3
V gene: TRBV5-1
CDR3 DNA: TGCGCCAGCAGCCCCGGACTAGCGGGGGGCACAGATACGCAGTATTTT
CDR3 protein: CASSPGLAGGTDTQYF

D gene: TRBD1
clone size: -
J gene: TRBJ1-1
V gene: TRBV20-1
CDR3 DNA: TGCAGTGCTAGTCGACAGGGGGGTGAAGCTTTCTTT
CDR3 protein: CSASRQGGEAFF

D gene: TRBD1
clone size: -
J gene: TRBJ1-6
V gene: TRBV10-1
CDR3 DNA: TGCGCCAGCAGCCGGGACAGGGATAATTCACCCCTCCACTTT
CDR3 protein: CASSRDRDNSPLHF

D gene: TRBD2
clone size: -
J gene: TRBJ2-3
V gene: TRBV29-1
CDR3 DNA: TGCAGCACCTCGGGGGGGTCTAGCACAGATACGCAGTATTTT
CDR3 protein: CSTSGGSSTDTQYF

D gene: -
clone size: -
J gene: TRBJ2-7
V gene: TRBV11-2
CDR3 DNA: TGTGCCAGCAGCTCTTTAAGCCCCTACGAGCAGTACTTC
CDR3 protein: CASSSLSPYEQYF

D gene: TRBD2
clone size: -
J gene: TRBJ2-2
V gene: TRBV7-8
CDR3 DNA: TGTGCCAGCTCCCAGGCCCGAGCGGGGACCGGGGAGCTGTTTTTT
CDR3 protein: CASSQARAGTGELFF

D gene: -
clone size: -
J gene: TRBJ1-4
V gene: TRBV6-5
CDR3 DNA: TGTGCCAGCAAGCAGGGACTCTCTAATGAAAAACTGTTTTTT
CDR3 protein: CASKQGLSNEKLFF

D gene: -
clone size: -
J gene: TRBJ2-5
V gene: TRBV7-9
CDR3 DNA: TGTGCCAGCAGCGCGGATCGGGGGGCCTCTGGGGAGACCCAGTACTTC
CDR3 protein: CASSADRGASGETQYF

D gene: -
clone size: few
J gene: TRBJ1-1
V gene: TRBV5-6
CDR3 DNA: TGTGCCAGCAGCTTCTTTAATCCGGAGTTCCAATTCATGAACACTGAAGCTTTCTTT
CDR3 protein: CASSFFNPEFQFMNTEAFF

D gene: -
clone size: -
J gene: TRBJ1-1
V gene: TRBV5-5
CDR3 DNA: TGTGCCAGCAGCTTGGTCGTGGTAGCGGCAGAAGCTTTCTTT
CDR3 protein: CASSLVVVAAEAFF

D gene: TRBD2
clone size: -
J gene: TRBJ2-5
V gene: TRBV6-1
CDR3 DNA: TGTGCCAGCAGTGAACCTCGACTAGCGGGGGCACAAGAGACCCAGTACTTC
CDR3 protein: CASSEPRLAGAQETQYF

D gene: TRBD1
clone size: few
J gene: TRBJ1-2
V gene: TRBV6-5
CDR3 DNA: TGTGCCAGCAGCCCCCCACAGGGGTATGGCTACACCTTC
CDR3 protein: CASSPPQGYGYTF

D gene: TRBD2
clone size: -
J gene: TRBJ2-3
V gene: TRBV3-1/TRBV3-2
CDR3 DNA: TGTGCCAGCAGTCGGACTAGCGGGGGGTCGTCAGATACGCAGTATTTT
CDR3 protein: CASSRTSGGSSDTQYF

D gene: TRBD1
clone size: -
J gene: TRBJ2-3
V gene: TRBV6-4
CDR3 DNA: TGTGCCAGCAGTCCACAGGGGATCCCCACAGATACGCAGTATTTT
CDR3 protein: CASSPQGIPTDTQYF

D gene: -
clone size: -
J gene: TRBJ2-5
V gene: TRBV7-2
CDR3 DNA: TGTGCCAGCAGCCCCGACTTAGAATTTTGGGCCCAGTACTTC
CDR3 protein: CASSPDLEFWAQYF

D gene: -
clone size: -
J gene: TRBJ2-7
V gene: TRBV5-6
CDR3 DNA: TGTGCCAGCAGCTCAAAGACAGAGGATAAGCAGTACTTC
CDR3 protein: CASSSKTEDKQYF

D gene: -
clone size: once
J gene: TRBJ1-1
V gene: TRBV7-8
CDR3 DNA: TGTGCCAGCAGCTTGGCAGGGAACACTGAAGCTTTCTTT
CDR3 protein: CASSLAGNTEAFF

D gene: -
clone size: -
J gene: TRBJ2-1
V gene: TRBV7-9
CDR3 DNA: TGTGCCAGCAGTTCTAATTCCTACAATGAGCAGTTCTTC
CDR3 protein: CASSSNSYNEQFF

D gene: TRBD2
clone size: -
J gene: TRBJ2-7
V gene: TRBV6-5
CDR3 DNA: TGTGCCAGCAGGTCAGCGGGGGCTAGCTCCTACGAGCAGTACTTC
CDR3 protein: CASRSAGASSYEQYF

D gene: -
clone size: -
J gene: TRBJ2-3
V gene: TRBV10-1
CDR3 DNA: TGCGCCAGCAGTGAGCGGAGGGCCCCTAGCACAGATACGCAGTATTTT
CDR3 protein: CASSERRAPSTDTQYF

D gene: TRBD2
clone size: -
J gene: TRBJ2-1
V gene: TRBV10-1
CDR3 DNA: TGCGCCAGCAGTCTCGGCGTAGCGGGGGGGCTTAATGAGCAGTTCTTC
CDR3 protein: CASSLGVAGGLNEQFF

D gene: TRBD1
clone size: large
J gene: TRBJ1-1
V gene: TRBV4-1
CDR3 DNA: TGCGCCAGCAGCCGAAGGGACAGAAGAAACACTGAAGCTTTCTTT
CDR3 protein: CASSRRDRRNTEAFF

D gene: TRBD1
clone size: -
J gene: TRBJ2-1
V gene: TRBV24-1
CDR3 DNA: TGTGCCACCAGTGACTCAGGGGGTGGGACTGAGCAGTTCTTC
CDR3 protein: CATSDSGGGTEQFF

D gene: TRBD1
clone size: -
J gene: TRBJ1-2
V gene: TRBV7-9
CDR3 DNA: TGTGCCAGCAGCTTAATGTCGGACAGGGATTATGGCTACACCTTC
CDR3 protein: CASSLMSDRDYGYTF

D gene: TRBD1
clone size: once
J gene: TRBJ2-7
V gene: TRBV2
CDR3 DNA: TGTGCCAGCAGTGAGAACTTCGGGACAGTTGCCTACGAGCAGTACTTC
CDR3 protein: CASSENFGTVAYEQYF

D gene: -
clone size: -
J gene: TRBJ2-3
V gene: TRBV12-5
CDR3 DNA: TGTGCTAGTGGTCGGTCCCGGGAACCAGATACGCAGTATTTT
CDR3 protein: CASGRSREPDTQYF

D gene: TRBD1
clone size: -
J gene: TRBJ1-2
V gene: TRBV25-1
CDR3 DNA: TGTGCCAGCAGTGAATCGGGGGCAGGGGGTATCGATGGCTACACCTTC
CDR3 protein: CASSESGAGGIDGYTF

D gene: -
clone size: -
J gene: TRBJ2-3
V gene: TRBV7-9
CDR3 DNA: TGTGCCAGCAGCTTCCTGGCAGGGAACACAGATACGCAGTATTTT
CDR3 protein: CASSFLAGNTDTQYF

D gene: TRBD1
clone size: -
J gene: TRBJ2-1
V gene: TRBV4-1
CDR3 DNA: TGCGCCAGCAGGGAACAGGGGCTCCAAGGCGCCAATGAGCAGTTCTTC
CDR3 protein: CASREQGLQGANEQFF

D gene: -
clone size: -
J gene: TRBJ1-2
V gene: TRBV3-1/TRBV3-2
CDR3 DNA: TGTGCCAGCAGCCCCCGGGAAGCCTCTTATGGCTACACCTTC
CDR3 protein: CASSPREASYGYTF

D gene: TRBD1
clone size: -
J gene: TRBJ2-3
V gene: TRBV11-3
CDR3 DNA: TGTGCCAGCAGCCCACAGGGGGCTGGCGCAGATACGCAGTATTTT
CDR3 protein: CASSPQGAGADTQYF

D gene: -
clone size: -
J gene: TRBJ1-5
V gene: TRBV30
CDR3 DNA: TGTGCCTGGAGTGTCGCGGGGGGGGCTCAGCCCCAGCATTTT
CDR3 protein: CAWSVAGGAQPQHF

D gene: TRBD2
clone size: -
J gene: TRBJ2-1
V gene: TRBV15
CDR3 DNA: TGTGCCACCAGCAGAAAAACTAGCGGGAGAGGAAACAATGAGCAGTTCTTC
CDR3 protein: CATSRKTSGRGNNEQFF

D gene: TRBD1
clone size: -
J gene: TRBJ1-1
V gene: TRBV4-1
CDR3 DNA: TGCGCCAGCAGGCAAATTAGACAGGGCAGGTGGGACACTGAAGCTTTCTTT
CDR3 protein: CASRQIRQGRWDTEAFF

D gene: -
clone size: -
J gene: TRBJ2-7
V gene: TRBV19
CDR3 DNA: TGTGCCAGTAGCAGGGTCCAGGGTTACGAGCAGTACTTC
CDR3 protein: CASSRVQGYEQYF

D gene: TRBD1
clone size: -
J gene: TRBJ1-6
V gene: TRBV6-5
CDR3 DNA: TGTGCCAGCAGTACCAGACAGGGGTTAGAATCACCCCTCCACTTT
CDR3 protein: CASSTRQGLESPLHF

D gene: -
clone size: -
J gene: TRBJ1-2
V gene: TRBV5-4
CDR3 DNA: TGTGCCAGCAGGGGACTCGCTAACTATGGCTACACCTTC
CDR3 protein: CASRGLANYGYTF

D gene: TRBD1
clone size: -
J gene: TRBJ1-6
V gene: TRBV28
CDR3 DNA: TGTGCCAGCAGTTCCCCGGGGACAGGTCATTCACCCCTCCACTTT
CDR3 protein: CASSSPGTGHSPLHF

D gene: TRBD1
clone size: -
J gene: TRBJ1-2
V gene: TRBV19
CDR3 DNA: TGTGCCAGTACCAGGGGGCAGCACTATGGCTACACCTTC
CDR3 protein: CASTRGQHYGYTF

D gene: -
clone size: -
J gene: TRBJ1-6
V gene: TRBV7-2
CDR3 DNA: TGTGCCAGCAAGGTCTTCCAGCGAAATTCACCCCTCCACTTT
CDR3 protein: CASKVFQRNSPLHF

D gene: TRBD1
clone size: -
J gene: TRBJ2-2
V gene: TRBV2
CDR3 DNA: TGTGCCAGTACAGGGGGCTCTGACACCGGGGAGCTGTTTTTT
CDR3 protein: CASTGGSDTGELFF

D gene: TRBD2
clone size: -
J gene: TRBJ2-2
V gene: TRBV7-3
CDR3 DNA: TGTGCCAGCAGCTCCCGGACTAGCGGGGCGAACACCGGGGAGCTGTTTTTT
CDR3 protein: CASSSRTSGANTGELFF

D gene: TRBD1
clone size: few
J gene: TRBJ1-1
V gene: TRBV2
CDR3 DNA: TGTGCCAGCAGTGGTAAGGGGGCTGTCACTGAAGCTTTCTTT
CDR3 protein: CASSGKGAVTEAFF

D gene: -
clone size: -
J gene: TRBJ2-1
V gene: TRBV21-1
CDR3 DNA: TGTGCCAGCAGCAAAGTGAGACGGCAGGGCAACTACAATGAGCAGTTCTTC
CDR3 protein: CASSKVRRQGNYNEQFF